Following are 6 T cell receptor beta chains from one sample sequenced in a study of cytomegalovirus exposure and HLA in healthy donors. Libraries were prepared by immunoSEQ multiplex PCR; TCRdb keeps only in-frame clonotypes and omits some of them. The data contain some 130,000 clones, 75% to 90% of them singletons. Material for sequencing was PBMCs. These receptors were obtained from a woman aged 18-30 years in good health and CMV-seronegative.

V usage is TRBV6-5 and J usage is TRBJ1-1, with D possibly matching TRBD1 (6 bases). Germline V gives CDR1 MNHEY, CDR2 SVGAGI. The CDR3 is 15 amino acids. Trimming cost V 4 bases and J 3 bases, with 15 bases left between them. In nucleotides, the CDR3 is TGTGCCAGCAGTTCCCTGACAGGCTTCTACACTGAAGCTTTCTTT. Its protein is CASSSLTGFYTEAFF.

This clone was recorded once. V and J are TRBV5-1 and TRBJ1-6; 7 positions match TRBD1. V trimming: 0 bases; J trimming: 10 bases; junction bases outside the gene matches: 13. CDR1 is SGHRS and CDR2 is YFSETQ in the germline V gene. The CDR3 is 17 amino acids. The CDR3 nucleotides are TGCGCCAGCAGCTTGGGTGTCAGACAGGGTATAGGGTCACCCCTCCACTTT. Its translation is CASSLGVRQGIGSPLHF.

The J gene is TRBJ1-2, the V gene TRBV7-9; TRBD1 matches 8 bases. J was trimmed by 4 bases and V by 6 bases; bases with no gene match: 4. The CDR3 covers 13 residues. The V gene's germline CDR1 is SEHNR and CDR2 FQNEAQ (reference sequence). Written as DNA, the CDR3 is TGTGCCAGCAGACCCGGGACAGGCTATGGCTACACCTTC. Translating gives CASRPGTGYGYTF.

The chain carries TRBV7-6 and TRBJ1-5; D gene unclear. Germline V CDR1 and CDR2: SGHVS, FNYEAQ. CDR3 length: 14 amino acids. V lost 10 bases and J lost 10, with 23 bases in between. The CDR3: CATVSNKTHEPQHF. Written as DNA, the CDR3 is TGTGCCACCGTTTCTAATAAGACTCATGAACCCCAGCATTTT.

The J gene is TRBJ1-1, the V gene TRBV9; 8 bases fit TRBD1. CDR3 length: 14 amino acids. Germline CDR1 and CDR2: SGDLS and YYNGEE. V was pared by 4 bases and J by 4 bases, with 6 bases of the junction left unmatched. The CDR3 protein is CASSFLQGATEAFF. DNA of the CDR3: TGTGCCAGCAGCTTTTTGCAGGGGGCCACTGAAGCTTTCTTT.

V gene TRBV5-1 combines with J gene TRBJ2-1, with D possibly matching TRBD2 (5 bases). This CDR3 has 13 residues. Looked up from germline, CDR1 is SGHRS and CDR2 is YFSETQ. V was trimmed by 4 bases and J by 10 bases, leaving 15 bases between them. The CDR3 region is CASSHGNSGEQFF. The CDR3, as DNA: TGCGCCAGCAGCCATGGGAACAGCGGCGAGCAGTTCTTC.